Given below is one TCR beta chain in context. Data came from immunoSEQ multiplex PCR; TCRdb stores just in-frame clones and leaves some out. The sample has approximately 87,000 clones, approximately 89% seen once. The data originate from a study of OX40 agonist ivuxolimab in advanced cancers. As for the study in general: Three patients, one with hepatocellular carcinoma and two with cutaneous melanoma, achieved partial responses.

The timepoints at which blood was sampled were baseline, cycle 4 day 1, and cycle 7 day 1. Germline V gene data show CDR1 as SGHRS and CDR2 as YFSETQ. V was shortened by 0 bases and J by 4 bases, with 13 bases between the two germline ends. The CDR3 has 15 amino acids. V usage is TRBV5-1 and J usage is TRBJ2-5; D possibly corresponds to TRBD2 (5 bases). This TCR came from an adult with an advanced solid tumor such as melanoma, head and neck, liver or kidney cancer. The specimen was CD4+ or CD8+ T cells sorted from blood, collected in a trial of the OX40 agonist ivuxolimab. CDR3 sequence: CASSLVGSLVETQYF. In DNA, the CDR3 is TGCGCCAGCAGCTTGGTAGGGAGCTTGGTAGAGACCCAGTACTTC.